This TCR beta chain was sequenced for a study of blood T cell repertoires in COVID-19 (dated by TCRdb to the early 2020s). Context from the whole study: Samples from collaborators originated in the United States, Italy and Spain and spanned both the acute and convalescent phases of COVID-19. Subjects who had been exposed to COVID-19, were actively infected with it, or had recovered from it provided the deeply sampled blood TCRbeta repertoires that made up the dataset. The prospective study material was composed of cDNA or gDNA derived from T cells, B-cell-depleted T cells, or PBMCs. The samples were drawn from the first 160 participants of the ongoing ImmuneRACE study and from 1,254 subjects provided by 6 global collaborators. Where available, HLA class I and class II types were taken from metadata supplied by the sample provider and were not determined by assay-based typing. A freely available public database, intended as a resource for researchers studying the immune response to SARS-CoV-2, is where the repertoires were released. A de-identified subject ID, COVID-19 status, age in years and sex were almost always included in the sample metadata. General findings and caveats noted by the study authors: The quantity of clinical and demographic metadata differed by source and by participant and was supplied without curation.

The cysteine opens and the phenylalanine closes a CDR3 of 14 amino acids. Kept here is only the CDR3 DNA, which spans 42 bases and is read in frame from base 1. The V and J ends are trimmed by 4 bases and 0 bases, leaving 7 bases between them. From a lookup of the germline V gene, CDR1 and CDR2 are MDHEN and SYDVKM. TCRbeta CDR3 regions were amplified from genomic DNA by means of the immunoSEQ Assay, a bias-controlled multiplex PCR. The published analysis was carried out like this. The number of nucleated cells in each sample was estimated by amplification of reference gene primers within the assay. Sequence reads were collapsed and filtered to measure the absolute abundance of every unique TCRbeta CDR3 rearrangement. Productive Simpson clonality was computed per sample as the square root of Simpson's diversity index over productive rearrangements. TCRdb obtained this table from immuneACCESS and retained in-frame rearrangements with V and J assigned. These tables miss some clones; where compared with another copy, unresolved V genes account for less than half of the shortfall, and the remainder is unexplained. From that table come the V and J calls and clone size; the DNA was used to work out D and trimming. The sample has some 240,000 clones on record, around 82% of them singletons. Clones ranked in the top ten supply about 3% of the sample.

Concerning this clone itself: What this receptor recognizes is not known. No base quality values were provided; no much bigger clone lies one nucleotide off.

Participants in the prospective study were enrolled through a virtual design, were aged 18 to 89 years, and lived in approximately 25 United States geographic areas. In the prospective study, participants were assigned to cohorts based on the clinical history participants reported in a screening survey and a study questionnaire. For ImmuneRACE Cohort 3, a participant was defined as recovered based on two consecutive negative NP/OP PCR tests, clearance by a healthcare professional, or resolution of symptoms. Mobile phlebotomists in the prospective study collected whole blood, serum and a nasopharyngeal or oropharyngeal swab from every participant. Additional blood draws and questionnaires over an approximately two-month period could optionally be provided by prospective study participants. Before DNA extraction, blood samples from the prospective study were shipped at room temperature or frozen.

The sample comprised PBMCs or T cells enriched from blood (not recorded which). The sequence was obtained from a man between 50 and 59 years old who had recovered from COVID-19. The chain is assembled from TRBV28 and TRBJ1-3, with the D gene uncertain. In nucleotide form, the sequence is TGTGCCAGCAGTTCCGGGATCTCTGGAAACACCATATATTTT. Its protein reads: CASSSGISGNTIYF. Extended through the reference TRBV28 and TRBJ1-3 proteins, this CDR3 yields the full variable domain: DVKVTQSSRYLVKRTGEKVFLECVQDMDHENMFWYRQDPGLGLRLIYFSYDVKMKEKGDIPEGYSVSREKKERFSLILESASTNQTSMYLCASSSGISGNTIYFGEGSWLTVV.